This T cell receptor beta chain was observed in a study of cytomegalovirus exposure and HLA in healthy donors. The PCR was carried out with 60 Vbeta primers and 13 Jbeta primers. Generated by immunoSEQ multiplex PCR, the TCRdb table keeps only in-frame clones and is missing some. The sample contains around 100,000 clones, under 90% of which appear only once. V was trimmed by 1 base and J by 6 bases, leaving 6 bases between them. Germline V lookup: CDR1 KGHSH, CDR2 LQKENI. The CDR3 is made up of 13 amino acids. The receptor was isolated from a woman in her 70s in good health and CMV-seropositive. The V and J genes are TRBV18 and TRBJ1-4; D unclear. The sequencing input was PBMCs. In DNA, the CDR3 is TGTGCCAGCTCACCACTTAGAGATGAAAAACTGTTTTTT. It is translated as CASSPLRDEKLFF.